This T cell receptor beta chain is drawn from a study of blood T cell repertoires in COVID-19. Study background: COVID-19 samples from acute and convalescent phases originated in the United States, Italy and Spain.

The CDR3 runs to 16 residues. Germline V lookup: CDR1 MGHDK, CDR2 SYGVNS. The V gene lost 6 bases and the J gene lost 2 bases, with 20 bases spanning the gap. Original analysis: Using reference gene primer amplification, nucleated cell counts were estimated. Sequencing used immunoSEQ multiplex PCR; TCRdb keeps in-frame clones, though not all of them. V and J calls and clone size are as listed in that table; D and trimming were resolved from the DNA. The data contain about 150,000 clones, roughly 72% of them seen just once; the ten biggest clones take up roughly 3.6%. The TCR originated in a woman aged 80 or over with acute or convalescent COVID-19. The V and J genes are TRBV25-1 and TRBJ2-7, with a tentative D call TRBD1 (5 bases). Sequenced: peripheral blood. CDR3 coding DNA: TGTGCCAGCAGGCCGGCTACAGGATCTGGACCCTACGAGCAGTACTTC. Residues: CASRPATGSGPYEQYF.